The 18 T cell receptor beta chains reported below all come from one sample, sequenced in a study of beta chain features in type 1 diabetes. The isolated RNA, all of it, was reverse transcribed, so expressed TCRB transcripts were what got sequenced. Generated by immunoSEQ multiplex PCR, the TCRdb table keeps only in-frame clones and is missing some. Of about 450,000 clones detected, approximately 10% appear once; the ten largest clones hold 0.045% to 0.06%. The sequenced material came from naive CD4+ T cells from blood. All receptors come from a woman between 18 and 29 years old in good health.

J is TRBJ2-7 and V is TRBV27; D unresolved. The ends were cut back, 6 bases at V and 0 bases at J, with 15 bases in the middle. Looked up from germline, CDR1 is MNHEY and CDR2 is SMNVEV (reference sequence). This CDR3 region has 15 residues. This CDR3 reads CASRPLQLNSYEQYF. The CDR3 region has the DNA TGTGCCAGCAGGCCCTTACAGCTAAACTCCTACGAGCAGTACTTC.

In this sample, this clone turned up a few times. The chain combines TRBV5-4 with TRBJ1-1; 7 bases map to TRBD1. CDR3 length: 14 residues. Germline CDR1 and CDR2: SGHNT and YYREEE (reference sequence). V trimming: 0 bases; J trimming: 9 bases; junction bases outside the gene matches: 8. The CDR3 protein is CASSLDRTGAKAFF. Here the CDR3 DNA reads TGTGCCAGCAGCTTGGACCGGACAGGAGCGAAAGCTTTCTTT.

V gene TRBV6-6 combines with J gene TRBJ2-5; 7 positions match TRBD2. V gave up 6 bases and J gave up 9 bases; unmatched junction bases: 13. Germline CDR1 is MNHNY and CDR2 is SVGAGI (reference sequence). There are 14 residues in the CDR3. The CDR3 loop is CASRGSRDYNPQYF. The CDR3 nucleotides read TGTGCCAGCAGGGGCTCCCGGGACTACAATCCCCAGTACTTC.

This chain joins TRBV4-3 and TRBJ2-3; D ambiguous. The CDR3 sequence is 16 residues long. Trimming shortened V by 1 base and J by 6 bases, and 17 bases separated the two germline ends. Per the germline V gene, CDR1 is LGHNA and CDR2 is YSLEER. The CDR3: CASSQVRPSSMDTQYF. Here the CDR3 DNA reads TGCGCCAGCAGCCAAGTGCGGCCGTCCAGTATGGATACGCAGTATTTT.

The chain joins TRBV7-9 to TRBJ2-3; D may be TRBD1 (6 bases). The length of the CDR3 is 16 residues. CDR1 is SEHNR and CDR2 is FQNEAQ in the germline V gene (reference sequence). Trimming removed 2 bases at V and 4 bases at J, with 16 bases between. CDR3 coding DNA: TGTGCCAGCAGCTTAACCTTAGACAGGCCGGCAGATACGCAGTATTTT. This encodes CASSLTLDRPADTQYF.

This clone was detected a few times. This chain links TRBV29-1 with TRBJ1-1; D gene unclear. The CDR3 spans 14 residues. The ends were cut back, 5 bases at V and 6 bases at J, with 19 bases in the middle. Germline assignment: CDR1 SQVTM and CDR2 ANQGSEA. CDR3 sequence reads: CSVTTVLSGPEAFF. DNA for the CDR3: TGCAGCGTTACGACGGTACTATCGGGTCCTGAAGCTTTCTTT.

This clone appeared a few times. This chain links TRBV7-9 with TRBJ2-4; TRBD1 matches at 7 bases. Trimming at V came to 5 bases and at J to 8 bases, leaving 9 bases not matched to a gene. Germline V CDR1 and CDR2: SEHNR, FQNEAQ (reference sequence). CDR3 length: 14 residues. For the CDR3, the DNA is TGTGCCAGCAGCGCGACAGGGAAGAGGGACATTCAGTACTTC. Its protein product is CASSATGKRDIQYF.

The rearrangement joins TRBV5-4 to TRBJ2-5; 14 bases align to TRBD2. V lost 4 bases, J lost 5 bases, and 7 bases stayed unmatched. The length of the CDR3 is 16 residues. Per germline, CDR1 SGHNT and CDR2 YYREEE (reference sequence). The CDR3: CASSPGLAGGSETQYF. The CDR3 bases are TGTGCCAGCAGCCCCGGACTAGCGGGGGGTTCGGAGACCCAGTACTTC.

The J gene is TRBJ2-5, the V gene TRBV7-2; 8 bases line up with TRBD1. V shed 6 bases, J shed 5 bases, and the junction held 14 bases outside the gene matches. From germline, CDR1 is SGHTA and CDR2 FQGNSA. The CDR3 loop spans 16 amino acids. The CDR3, as DNA: TGTGCCAGCAGGAGAGGAGGACAGGGTGGTGGTGAGACCCAGTACTTC. It specifies CASRRGGQGGGETQYF.

The rearrangement joins TRBV11-2 to TRBJ2-4; D is perhaps TRBD1 or TRBD2 (6 bases each). CDR3 length equals 15 residues. Trimming stripped 3 bases from V and 3 bases from J, with 12 bases between. Germline CDR1 and CDR2: SGHAT and FQNNGV. The DNA of the CDR3 is TGTGCCAGCAGCTTTTCCGGGGGCGGCAAAAACATTCAGTACTTC. This codes for CASSFSGGGKNIQYF.

The V call is TRBV5-1, the J call TRBJ2-1, with 11 bases fitting TRBD2. This CDR3 spans 14 amino acids. Germline CDR1 reads SGHRS; CDR2 reads YFSETQ. The ends lost 5 bases at V and 3 bases at J; junction bases unmatched: 1. CDR3 protein: CASRTSGVYNEQFF. The CDR3 coding sequence is TGCGCCAGCAGGACTAGCGGGGTCTACAATGAGCAGTTCTTC.

The chain couples TRBV7-2 to TRBJ2-2; TRBD2 is a possible D gene (5 bases). Per germline, CDR1 SGHTA and CDR2 FQGNSA. The CDR3 is 14 residues long. Trimming took 6 bases from V and 5 from J, leaving 13 bases between them. The CDR3 is CASSITRETGELFF. CDR3 DNA: TGTGCCAGCAGTATTACTAGAGAAACCGGGGAGCTGTTTTTT.

The table lists this clone with a few counts. In nucleotides, the CDR3 is TGTGCCAGCAGCCAAGAGACGAATGCTTTCGCAGATACGCAGTATTTT. Its translation: CASSQETNAFADTQYF. The J gene is TRBJ2-3, the V gene TRBV4-2; D remains unclear. Trimming removed 0 bases at V and 4 bases at J, with 14 bases between. The CDR3 consists of 16 residues. Looked up from germline, CDR1 is LGHNA and CDR2 is YNFKEQ.

This rearrangement joins TRBV7-8 to TRBJ2-7; the match to TRBD1 covers 12 bases. Trimming cost V 5 bases and J 3 bases; bases outside gene matches: 5. Germline assignment: CDR1 SGHVS and CDR2 FQNEAQ. This CDR3 region has 15 residues. The CDR3 loop reads CASSPGQGADYEQYF. The CDR3 coding sequence is TGTGCCAGCAGCCCGGGACAGGGGGCGGACTACGAGCAGTACTTC.

The chain has TRBV7-2 and TRBJ2-4, with 8 bases identical to TRBD2. J gave up 0 bases and V 4 bases, and 5 bases lay outside the gene matches. Germline V gene sequence: CDR1 SGHTA, CDR2 FQGNSA. The CDR3 is 16 amino acids. The CDR3 DNA reads TGTGCCAGCAGCTCATTAGCGGGATTAGCCAAAAACATTCAGTACTTC. Its protein is CASSSLAGLAKNIQYF.

The gene calls are TRBV2 and TRBJ2-7; tentative D call: TRBD2 (6 bases). From germline, CDR1 is SNHLY and CDR2 FYNNEI. Trimming shortened V by 2 bases and J by 0 bases, and 11 bases separated the two germline ends. The CDR3 covers 15 residues. The CDR3 protein is CASSELAKSSYEQYF. In nucleotides, the CDR3 is TGTGCCAGCAGTGAACTAGCGAAAAGCTCCTACGAGCAGTACTTC.

This clone was counted ten times or more. The gene calls are TRBV14 and TRBJ2-1, with 9 bases fitting TRBD1. V trimming: 4 bases; J trimming: 15 bases; junction bases outside the gene matches: 4. The V gene's germline CDR1 is SGHDN and CDR2 FVKESK. The length of the CDR3 is 11 residues. The CDR3 DNA reads as TGTGCCAGCAGCCTAGGGACAGGGCCGTTCTTC. Translation: CASSLGTGPFF.

The V and J genes are TRBV29-1 and TRBJ2-5, with D hard to call. This CDR3 is 14 amino acids long. Germline lookup yields CDR1 SQVTM and CDR2 ANQGSEA. Between the trimmed V and J ends, which lost 2 bases and 1 base, there was a span of 11 bases. The CDR3 here is CSVESWGTQETQYF. The CDR3 DNA follows: TGCAGCGTTGAAAGCTGGGGAACCCAAGAGACCCAGTACTTC.